This T cell receptor beta chain was captured by sequencing in a study of spatial heterogeneity in lung cancer. Background on the study: Taken at a median of about 2 years after resection, follow-up PBMC samples underwent sequencing when available. More beta-chain than alpha-chain sequences were consistently detected.

Regarding time point: blood at routine non-recurrence follow-up after resection. J lost 6 bases, V lost 3 bases, and 11 bases had no gene match. This CDR3 has 16 residues. Germline V lookup: CDR1 SGHAT, CDR2 FQNNGV. TCRdb re-called the 5' RACE reads with MiXCR, one entry per CDR3 protein. The table includes roughly 45,000 distinct CDR3 sequences, about 22% detected once. Material: PBMCs, obtained at follow-up. The TCR sequence derives from a female donor with early-stage non-small cell lung cancer. The chain recombines TRBV11-2 with TRBJ2-5, with 9 bases aligning to TRBD1. CDR3 coding DNA: TGTGCCAGCAGCTTTATACTGGACAGGGGAGGACAGACCCAGTACTTC. It codes for CASSFILDRGGQTQYF.